A single sample is the source of the 26 T cell receptor beta chains below, sequenced in a study of beta chain features in type 1 diabetes. Whole-study results and caveats: Shorter TCRB CDR3s, moderately but significantly so, marked every one of the four CD4+ subsets in Type 1 diabetes patients.

No antigens are known for them. Reverse transcription of all isolated RNA meant that expressed TCRB transcripts were sequenced. Profiling relied on immunoSEQ multiplex PCR, and the TCRdb table lists in-frame clones only, not all of them. This repertoire shows about 160,000 clones, just over 8% found once; its top ten account for around 0.5%. The sequencing sample was made of central memory CD4+ T cells from blood. The receptor set was obtained from a woman under 30 with type 1 diabetes.

The chain couples TRBV28 to TRBJ2-2; no reliable D call. The CDR3 is 14 amino acids. Trimming left V 5 bases short and J 2 bases short, with 9 bases between. Looked up from germline, CDR1 is MDHEN and CDR2 is SYDVKM. The CDR3 loop reads CASSLPLNTGELFF. The CDR3 nucleotides are TGTGCCAGCAGTCTCCCCCTTAACACCGGGGAGCTGTTTTTT.

This clone was detected a few times. The chain has TRBV29-1 and TRBJ2-3; 9 bases agree with TRBD1. V lost 7 bases, J lost 0 bases, and 5 bases stayed unmatched. This CDR3 has 14 residues. Looked up from germline, CDR1 is SQVTM and CDR2 is ANQGSEA. CDR3 amino acids: CSAQGARSTDTQYF. The CDR3 DNA reads as TGCAGCGCACAGGGGGCGAGGAGCACAGATACGCAGTATTTT.

The chain combines TRBV6-5 with TRBJ1-3, with a tentative D call TRBD1 (6 bases). Per the germline V gene, CDR1 is MNHEY and CDR2 is SVGAGI. The CDR3 totals 14 residues. V was pared by 6 bases and J by 4 bases, with 13 bases between. The CDR3 region is CASRQGLGGNTIYF. The CDR3 nucleotides read TGTGCCAGCAGACAGGGTTTGGGGGGAAACACCATATATTTT.

This clone turned up a few times. Different DNA sequences within this sample yield the same CDR3. This chain uses TRBV11-3 with TRBJ1-1, with 7 bases matching TRBD1. In germline, CDR1 is SGHNT, CDR2 YENEEA. After removal of 3 bases from V and 1 base from J, the junction contained 2 bases not matched to a gene. This CDR3 comprises 14 residues. The CDR3 here is CASSLGQTNTEAFF. The CDR3 DNA sequence: TGTGCCAGCAGCTTGGGACAGACGAACACTGAAGCTTTCTTT.

The gene calls are TRBV18 and TRBJ1-1; no clear D. CDR3 size: 15 residues. Per the germline V gene, CDR1 is KGHSH and CDR2 is LQKENI. V lost 3 bases and J lost 4, with 15 bases in between. This CDR3 reads CASSPRAGIFTEAFF. CDR3 sequence (DNA): TGTGCCAGCTCACCGAGGGCTGGCATCTTCACTGAAGCTTTCTTT.

The rearrangement uses TRBV7-3 and TRBJ2-7, with TRBD1 matching 8 bases. The germline CDR1 and CDR2 sequences are SGHTA and FQGTGA. With V trimmed by 5 bases and J by 3 bases, 9 bases remained unmatched. The CDR3 totals 15 residues. CDR3 in DNA: TGTGCCAGCAGCGCCGGACCGGGACAGGTCTACGAGCAGTACTTC. Residues: CASSAGPGQVYEQYF.

At least ten counts were recorded for this clone. This rearrangement joins TRBV7-2 to TRBJ2-2, with 9 bases aligning to TRBD2. The germline CDR1 and CDR2 sequences are SGHTA and FQGNSA. CDR3 length: 14 residues. V dropped 6 bases and J dropped 8; count of bases not matched to a gene: 7. In DNA, the CDR3 is TGTGCCAGCAGTCCTAGCGGGGCCATGGGGGAGCTGTTTTTT. Protein product: CASSPSGAMGELFF.

This clone turned up a few times. This chain joins TRBV7-9 and TRBJ1-1; D is perhaps TRBD1 (6 bases). Per germline, CDR1 SEHNR and CDR2 FQNEAQ (reference sequence). The V end was cut by 5 bases, the J end by 0 bases, with 10 bases between. The CDR3 has 14 amino acids. In DNA form, the CDR3 reads TGTGCCAGCAGCCCGGACAGTATGAACACTGAAGCTTTCTTT. Protein product: CASSPDSMNTEAFF.

J is TRBJ2-7 and V is TRBV7-8, with D possibly being TRBD2 (6 bases). Germline values: CDR1 SGHVS, CDR2 FQNEAQ. Trimming took 5 bases from V and 0 from J, leaving 14 bases between them. The CDR3 is made up of 15 amino acids. The CDR3 sequence: CASSRTPGVSYEQYF. The CDR3 DNA follows: TGTGCCAGCAGCCGCACTCCGGGAGTCTCCTACGAGCAGTACTTC.

This clone was picked up a small number of times. V gene TRBV29-1 combines with J gene TRBJ1-1; D call uncertain. CDR3 size: 11 residues. Trimming pared 6 bases from V and 4 bases from J, leaving 9 bases between. The V gene's germline CDR1 is SQVTM and CDR2 ANQGSEA. CDR3 sequence (DNA): TGCAGCGTCACTACGACCACTGAAGCTTTCTTT. Residues: CSVTTTTEAFF.

The V gene is TRBV11-3, the J gene TRBJ2-3; 10 positions match TRBD2. CDR1 SGHNT and CDR2 YENEEA come from the germline V gene. The CDR3 has 14 amino acids. Trimming removed 11 bases from V and 4 bases from J; junction bases left unmatched: 9. In DNA, the CDR3 is TGTGCCGTGGGGAGCGGGAGGGCCGCAGATACGCAGTATTTT. Protein sequence: CAVGSGRAADTQYF.

This chain uses TRBV27 with TRBJ2-1, with a weak D call TRBD1 (6 bases). V was pared by 2 bases and J by 9 bases, with 11 bases between. This CDR3 has 13 amino acids. Germline V lookup: CDR1 MNHEY, CDR2 SMNVEV (reference sequence). The CDR3 bases are TGTGCCAGCAGTTTAACAGGGCTCCGTGAGCAGTTCTTC. Its protein is CASSLTGLREQFF.

In this sample, this clone turned up a few times. The rearrangement links TRBV30 to TRBJ2-3; possibly TRBD1 for D (6 bases). Germline lookup yields CDR1 GTSNPN and CDR2 SVGIG (reference sequence). There are 13 residues in the CDR3. Deletions cut 4 bases from V and 6 bases from J, with 14 bases between. CDR3 in amino acids: CAWIDRFRDTQYF. In DNA, the CDR3 is TGTGCCTGGATTGACAGGTTTCGGGATACGCAGTATTTT.

This clone appeared a few times. This chain links TRBV18 with TRBJ1-5; D remains ambiguous. The CDR3 spans 15 residues. With 2 bases removed from V and 0 bases from J, the gap between germline ends came to 8 bases. CDR1 is KGHSH and CDR2 is LQKENI in the germline V gene. This CDR3 reads CASSPSTNSNQPQHF. In DNA form, the CDR3 reads TGTGCCAGCTCACCATCGACTAATAGCAATCAGCCCCAGCATTTT. Together with reference TRBV18 and TRBJ1-5, the CDR3 gives the full variable domain: NAGVMQNPRHLVRRRGQEARLRCSPMKGHSHVYWYRQLPEEGLKFMVYLQKENIIDESGMPKERFSAEFPKEGPSILRIQQVVRGDSAAYFCASSPSTNSNQPQHFGDGTRLSIL.

The V and J genes are TRBV5-8 and TRBJ2-1; tentatively, D is TRBD2 (6 bases). This CDR3 region has 15 residues. V shed 3 bases and J shed 7 bases, with 17 bases lying between them. Germline V gives CDR1 SGHTS, CDR2 YDEGEE. CDR3 nucleotides: TGTGCCAGCAGCTGGGGGGAACTAGTCCGAAATGAGCAGTTCTTC. Its protein is CASSWGELVRNEQFF.

This clone came up a few times. The genes are TRBV6-6 and TRBJ1-5, with D hard to call. CDR3 length: 15 residues. Trimming left V 2 bases short and J 4 bases short, with 12 bases between. Germline V CDR1 and CDR2: MNHNY, SVGAGI (reference sequence). The CDR3 region has the DNA TGTGCCAGCAGTTACGGGCAGCAGGTGAATCAGCCCCAGCATTTT. It codes for CASSYGQQVNQPQHF.

The genes are TRBV7-9 and TRBJ1-2; the D gene is possibly TRBD1 (6 bases). The CDR3 spans 14 residues. Trimming shortened V by 5 bases and J by 8 bases, and 18 bases separated the two germline ends. The V gene's germline CDR1 is SEHNR and CDR2 FQNEAQ (reference sequence). CDR3 sequence reads: CASSLPGHWNGYTF. The CDR3 DNA is TGTGCCAGCAGCCTCCCGGGACACTGGAACGGCTACACCTTC.

This clone was counted only a few times. The chain recombines TRBV25-1 with TRBJ2-5; TRBD2 is a possible D gene (5 bases). The DNA end is more similar to TRBJ2-7, so the J call may be wrong. The CDR3 is 15 amino acids. Germline CDR1 is MGHDK and CDR2 is SYGVNS. The CDR3 here is CASSEFAGNSYEQYF. In DNA, the CDR3 is TGTGCCAGCAGTGAATTCGCCGGGAACTCCTACGAGCAGTACTTC.

This clone has a handful of counts. The CDR3 DNA reads TGTGCCAGCAGCGCCTGGACAGGGGGCGACACCGGGGAGCTGTTTTTT. This encodes CASSAWTGGDTGELFF. The chain joins TRBV11-2 to TRBJ2-2, with 11 bases matching TRBD1. This CDR3 contains 16 residues. V shed 5 bases and J 3 bases; nucleotides not matched to a gene: 5. Germline V gene lookup returns CDR1 SGHAT and CDR2 FQNNGV. Drawing the rest from reference TRBV11-2 and TRBJ2-2, the complete variable domain is EAGVAQSPRYKIIEKRQSVAFWCNPISGHATLYWYQQILGQGPKLLIQFQNNGVVDDSQLPKDRFSAERLKGVDSTLKIQPAKLEDSAVYLCASSAWTGGDTGELFFGEGSRLTVL.

This clone was counted a few times. The rearrangement joins TRBV2 to TRBJ1-2, with D maybe TRBD1 (5 bases). Per the germline V gene, CDR1 is SNHLY and CDR2 is FYNNEI. V gave up 0 bases and J gave up 14 bases, with 19 bases separating them. The CDR3 sequence is 14 residues long. This CDR3 reads CASSEAGGASSRTF. CDR3 in DNA: TGTGCCAGCAGTGAAGCCGGGGGAGCTAGTAGTAGGACCTTC. Full variable domain (missing parts from reference TRBV2 and TRBJ1-2): EPEVTQTPSHQVTQMGQEVILRCVPISNHLYFYWYRQILGQKVEFLVSFYNNEISEKSEIFDDQFSVERPDGSNFTLKIRSTKLEDSAMYFCASSEAGGASSRTFGSGTRLTVV.

This clone was seen more than once but under ten times. The chain employs TRBV29-1 and TRBJ2-2, with 9 nucleotides matching TRBD1. The V and J ends lost 7 bases and 7 bases, in that order; junction bases with no gene match: 10. Germline V gene data show CDR1 as SQVTM and CDR2 as ANQGSEA. The CDR3 loop spans 14 amino acids. Here the CDR3 reads CSARTGEGGGELFF. CDR3 in DNA: TGCAGCGCCCGGACAGGGGAGGGTGGCGGGGAGCTGTTTTTT.

V gene TRBV7-6 combines with J gene TRBJ2-1; TRBD2 aligns across 8 bases. Germline assignment: CDR1 SGHVS and CDR2 FNYEAQ. The CDR3 is 13 residues long. The ends lost 4 bases at V and 7 bases at J; junction bases unmatched: 3. As DNA, the CDR3 is TGTGCCAGCAGCTCGGGGGGGAGGAATGAGCAGTTCTTC. Its translation is CASSSGGRNEQFF.

This clone was detected only a few times. The J gene is TRBJ2-7, the V gene TRBV7-8; 7 bases are a match to TRBD1. Per the germline V gene, CDR1 is SGHVS and CDR2 is FQNEAQ. The length of the CDR3 is 14 residues. The trim removed 5 bases at V and 3 bases at J, leaving 7 bases unmatched. CDR3 coding DNA: TGTGCCAGCAGCCCAGAGGGACAGAGCTACGAGCAGTACTTC. Protein: CASSPEGQSYEQYF.

The chain has TRBV25-1 and TRBJ1-2; D unclear. CDR1 is MGHDK and CDR2 is SYGVNS in the germline V gene. V was trimmed by 4 bases and J by 4 bases, leaving 22 bases between them. The CDR3 is 17 residues long. The CDR3 DNA reads as TGTGCCAGCAGTGCCTCCGGAAGTGCACTAGTGTCCTATGGCTACACCTTC. This encodes CASSASGSALVSYGYTF.

In this sample, this clone turned up a few times. This chain joins TRBV4-3 and TRBJ1-2; D not certain. The germline V and J ends were trimmed by 2 bases and 8 bases, with 21 bases remaining between them. Germline V gene sequence: CDR1 LGHNA, CDR2 YSLEER. This CDR3 has 16 amino acids. CDR3 region: CASSQNPPPSPVGYTF. Written as DNA, the CDR3 is TGCGCCAGCAGCCAAAACCCACCCCCCTCCCCGGTGGGCTACACCTTC.

This clone was counted between two and nine times. The chain is built from TRBV7-9 and TRBJ2-1; TRBD1 matches 7 bases. The CDR3 has 15 residues. Germline CDR1 and CDR2: SEHNR and FQNEAQ (reference sequence). Trimming cost V 4 bases and J 2 bases; bases outside gene matches: 5. In nucleotides, the CDR3 is TGTGCCAGCAGCTCGTCCGACAGGGCCTACAATGAGCAGTTCTTC. It translates to CASSSSDRAYNEQFF.